This TCR beta chain was sequenced during a study of blood T cell repertoires in COVID-19. Looking at the study overall: COVID-19 samples, acute and convalescent, were from the United States, Italy and Spain. Nucleic acid was either cDNA or gDNA, and it came from T cells, B-cell-depleted T cells, or PBMCs.

Seattle enrolled patients during active infection and tracked them longitudinally. The authors' processing: Reference gene primer amplification in the assay estimated nucleated cell counts. Measured with immunoSEQ multiplex PCR; TCRdb has only the in-frame clones, and not every one. V and J calls and clone size are given by that table; D and trimming were obtained from the DNA. In the table there are roughly 120,000 clones, about 92% of which are singletons. Germline V CDR1 and CDR2: KGHSH, LQKENI. Trimming cost V 1 base and J 7 bases; bases outside gene matches: 5. The CDR3 totals 15 residues. What was sequenced was peripheral blood. This clonotype originated in a man in his 60s with COVID-19, enrolled during active disease. The genes are TRBV18 and TRBJ2-1, with 9 bases that match TRBD1. The CDR3 coding sequence is TGTGCCAGCTCACCACGCACGGGACAGGGAAATGAGCAGTTCTTC. Translated, it gives CASSPRTGQGNEQFF.